This TCR beta chain comes out of a study of OX40 agonist ivuxolimab in advanced cancers. Study conclusions and caveats: CD4+ and CD8+ blood T cells expanded clonally by week 6 at 0.1 to 3.0 mg/kg. Among the lowest peripheral clonal expansion occurred in 0.1-3.0 mg/kg partial responders.

Generated by immunoSEQ multiplex PCR, the TCRdb table keeps only in-frame clones and is missing some. Altogether around 100,000 clones are present, about 91% being singletons, with the ten largest covering approximately 0.16%. Prior autoimmune disease or systemic immunosuppression barred patients. This clone was seen only once. What it recognizes is unknown. Germline CDR1 SGHRS, CDR2 YFSETQ. With 5 bases removed from V and 3 bases from J, the gap between germline ends came to 12 bases. This CDR3 has 14 amino acids. The genes are TRBV5-1 and TRBJ1-3; D not certain. The sample here was CD4+ or CD8+ T cells sorted from blood, taken in a trial of the OX40 agonist ivuxolimab. The TCR comes from an adult with an advanced solid tumor such as melanoma, head and neck, liver or kidney cancer. CDR3 coding DNA: TGCGCCAGCAGGACCACTGGAAGTGGAAACACCATATATTTT. Translated: CASRTTGSGNTIYF.